This entry lists 5 T cell receptor beta chains sequenced from one sample in a study of blood T cell repertoires in COVID-19. Produced via immunoSEQ multiplex PCR; TCRdb's table is partial and in-frame only. The table shows about 140,000 clones, with 84% occurring only once. What was sequenced was PBMCs or T cells enriched from blood (not recorded which). These receptors originate from a woman aged 45-65 years with acute COVID-19.

This chain uses TRBV7-8 with TRBJ2-7; TRBD2 is a possible D gene (7 bases). Between the trimmed V and J ends, which lost 1 base and 3 bases, there was a span of 16 bases. CDR3 length: 16 residues. CDR1 SGHVS and CDR2 FQNEAQ come from the germline V gene. CDR3 region: CASSLEASGEGYEQYF. The CDR3 nucleotides are TGTGCCAGCAGCTTAGAAGCGTCAGGGGAGGGCTACGAGCAGTACTTC.

This chain connects TRBV25-1 to TRBJ1-6; the D gene is possibly TRBD1 (5 bases). Deletions cut 7 bases from V and 7 bases from J, with 14 bases between. The CDR3 has 14 amino acids. Looked up from germline, CDR1 is MGHDK and CDR2 is SYGVNS. In DNA, the CDR3 is TGTGCCAGCAAACCACAAGGGGAAAATTCACCCCTCCACTTT. Protein: CASKPQGENSPLHF.

The chain recombines TRBV7-9 with TRBJ1-2; 9 bases align to TRBD1. The CDR3 contains 15 residues. With 5 bases clipped from V and 4 bases from J, the junction kept 8 bases outside the gene matches. Germline values: CDR1 SEHNR, CDR2 FQNEAQ (reference sequence). The CDR3 DNA sequence: TGTGCCAGCAGCCTAGGGGGACAGGGATTCTATGGCTACACCTTC. Amino acid sequence: CASSLGGQGFYGYTF.

This chain links TRBV19 with TRBJ2-5, with a tentative D call TRBD1 (6 bases). Per the germline V gene, CDR1 is LNHDA and CDR2 is SQIVND (reference sequence). This CDR3 has 14 amino acids. V lost 3 bases to trimming and J lost 5 bases, with 13 bases between them. The CDR3, as DNA: TGTGCCAGTAGTATTGCGGGCCAGGGGGAGACCCAGTACTTC. It encodes CASSIAGQGETQYF.

The chain recombines TRBV19 with TRBJ2-3; 7 bases map to TRBD2. J gave up 4 bases and V 6 bases, and 10 bases lay outside the gene matches. Germline V lookup: CDR1 LNHDA, CDR2 SQIVND (reference sequence). The CDR3 totals 15 residues. As DNA, the CDR3 is TGTGCCAGTAGGGGAGGGGCCGAAGGCTCAGATACGCAGTATTTT. Translated: CASRGGAEGSDTQYF.